What follows are 30 T cell receptor beta chains derived from one specimen sequenced in a study of T cells in women clearing cervical HPV infection (dated by TCRdb to 2017 to 2018). The method was the immunoSEQ multiplex PCR assay. Held by TCRdb, this immuneACCESS table contains in-frame sequences only and omits some clones. Under half of the omission traces to an unresolved V gene where checked; the cause of the rest is unknown. The sample table includes some 23,000 clones. The ten biggest clones cover 2% to 3% of the sample. Sequenced: blood buffy coat. These receptors came from a woman between 18 and 69 years old with a cervical HPV16 infection that either progressed to CIN3+ or cleared (not recorded which).

Details on this clone: The CDR3 goes on 3 residues after the read ends, and that part is filled in from the germline J gene. J is TRBJ2-2 and V is TRBV7-9, with 7 bases aligning to TRBD1. CDR3 length: 15 residues. Losses at the gene ends were 4 bases for V and 6 bases for J; bases not matched to a gene: 8. Germline lookup yields CDR1 SEHNR and CDR2 FQNEAQ (reference sequence). The chain's CDR3 is CASSSTTGLPGELFF. The part of the CDR3 DNA that was read is TGTGCCAGCAGCTCGACGACAGGGCTCCCCGGGGAG.

As concerns this clone: The read falls 3 residues short of the CDR3 end, and the missing part is taken from the germline J gene. V is TRBV18 and J is TRBJ2-5; a possible D gene is TRBD1 (6 bases). CDR1 and CDR2 (germline): KGHSH, LQKENI. The CDR3 is made up of 16 amino acids. V lost 2 bases to trimming and J lost 4 bases, with 17 bases between them. The sequenced CDR3 bases are TGTGCCAGCTCACCAGCCAGGACAGCTCAGGGAGAGACC. Encoded protein: CASSPARTAQGET. The whole CDR3 reads CASSPARTAQGETQYF.

CDR3 DNA (partial): TGTGCCAGCAGCGTAGGGGACAGGGACAGCACAGATACG. This sequence encodes CASSVGDRDSTDT. The CDR3 in full is CASSVGDRDSTDTQYF. The chain couples TRBV9 to TRBJ2-3, with 9 bases that match TRBD1. The read halts 3 residues ahead of the CDR3 end, with the missing end drawn from the germline J gene. The length of the CDR3 is 16 residues. V lost 0 bases to trimming and J lost 0 bases; unmatched junction nucleotides: 2. The V gene's germline CDR1 is SGDLS and CDR2 YYNGEE.

Note on this clone: The read stops 3 residues short of the end of the CDR3; the missing end is completed from the germline J gene. This chain links TRBV7-3 with TRBJ2-2; 12 nucleotides line up with TRBD1. Germline V gives CDR1 SGHTA, CDR2 FQGTGA. The CDR3 is 22 amino acids. CDR3 bases read: TGTGCCAGCAGCTTAATTTGCCCTAGGGACAGGGGGCCCGGCCCGGTGATGTTAAAG. It translates to CASSLICPRDRGPGPVMLK. The whole CDR3 reads CASSLICPRDRGPGPVMLKLFF. Supplemented by reference TRBV7-3 and TRBJ2-2, the full variable domain reads GAGVSQTPSNKVTEKGKYVELRCDPISGHTALYWYRQSLGQGPEFLIYFQGTGAADDSGLPNDRFFAVRPEGSVSTLKIQRTERGDSAVYLCASSLICPRDRGPGPVMLKLFFGEGSRLTVL.

To note about this clone: The read halts 3 residues ahead of the CDR3 end, with the missing end drawn from the germline J gene. The genes are TRBV10-2 and TRBJ2-1, with D tentatively TRBD1 (5 bases). V lost 3 bases and J lost 7, with 16 bases in between. This CDR3 is 15 amino acids long. Germline-derived CDR1 and CDR2 are WSHSY and SAAADI. The sequenced part of the CDR3 DNA is TGCGCCAGCAGTGAAACCAGGGTCGGGTGGAATGAG. This encodes CASSETRVGWNE. The CDR3 reads in full as CASSETRVGWNEQFF.

As to this clone: The CDR3 end is not reached by the read, which stops 3 residues before it; the germline J gene fills it in. This chain uses TRBV30 with TRBJ1-5, with D possibly TRBD1 on 5 matching bases. The germline V gene encodes CDR1 GTSNPN and CDR2 SVGIG (reference sequence). Trimming shortened V by 1 base and J by 7 bases, and 8 bases separated the two germline ends. The CDR3 runs to 12 residues. Incomplete CDR3 DNA: TGTGCCTGGAGTGGGCAGGGACAGCCC. Its translation is CAWSGQGQP. The full CDR3 reads CAWSGQGQPQHF.

Notes on this clone: Germline is not matched at one junction end, which may reflect a read error. The DNA ends 3 residues before the CDR3 does, and the rest of the CDR3 is filled in from the germline J gene. The chain couples TRBV7-7 to TRBJ1-1, with 8 bases fitting TRBD1. The germline gives CDR1 SSHAT, CDR2 FNYEAQ (reference sequence). The CDR3 is made up of 15 amino acids. CDR3 protein: CASSKQGGGQETAFF. Incomplete CDR3 DNA: TGTGCTAGCAGCAAACAGGGGGGTGGTCAAGAGACA.

Remarks on this clone: The observed sequence ends 3 residues before the CDR3 terminus, with the missing tail filled in from the germline J gene. J is TRBJ1-5 and V is TRBV2, with 7 nucleotides matching TRBD1. The CDR3 extends over 14 amino acids. CDR1 is SNHLY, CDR2 FYNNEI, per germline. Trimming cost V 6 bases and J 5 bases; bases outside gene matches: 7. The CDR3 bases that were read are TGTGCCAGCAGCTGGACAGGAGCAGATCAGCCC. This encodes CASSWTGADQP. The complete CDR3 protein is CASSWTGADQPQHF.

With respect to this clone: The read is 3 residues too short to cover the CDR3 end, so that end is filled in from the germline J gene. The J gene is TRBJ2-1, the V gene TRBV20-1, with 11 bases identical to TRBD1. The CDR3 length is 19 residues. CDR1 is DFQATT and CDR2 is SNEGSKA in the germline V gene (reference sequence). V lost 0 bases, J lost 0 bases, and 10 bases stayed unmatched. CDR3 residues: CSARDVRDRGRGSYNEQFF. Partial CDR3 DNA: TGCAGTGCTAGAGATGTAAGGGACAGGGGGAGAGGCTCCTACAATGAG.

With regard to this clone: Read coverage stops 3 residues before the CDR3 terminus; the germline J gene supplies the remainder. The chain combines TRBV9 with TRBJ2-1; 8 nucleotides align to TRBD2. Looked up from germline, CDR1 is SGDLS and CDR2 is YYNGEE. Trimming removed 0 bases from V and 6 bases from J; junction bases left unmatched: 5. The CDR3 covers 15 residues. The CDR3: CASSVDGLAVNEQFF. Partial CDR3 DNA: TGTGCCAGCAGCGTAGACGGACTAGCAGTCAATGAG.

A word on this clone: The read ends 3 residues early relative to the CDR3; the germline J gene fills the gap. The chain couples TRBV7-2 to TRBJ2-2, with no clear D. Trimming took 1 base from V and 7 from J, leaving 4 bases between them. The V gene's germline CDR1 is SGHTA and CDR2 FQGNSA. The CDR3 is 12 residues long. The DNA read from the CDR3 is TGTGCCAGCAGCTTAGGTCACGGGGAG. Its protein product is CASSLGHGE. The whole CDR3 region reads CASSLGHGELFF.

On this clone: The CDR3 end lies 3 residues beyond the end of the read and is filled in from the germline J gene. The chain uses TRBV7-2 and TRBJ2-5, with D possibly matching TRBD2 (6 bases). Looked up from germline, CDR1 is SGHTA and CDR2 is FQGNSA. V was cut by 5 bases and J by 7 bases, with 11 bases left in between. CDR3 length: 12 residues. CDR3 residues: CASSLAGGTQYF. The covered CDR3 bases are TGTGCCAGCAGCCTCGCCGGGGGGACC.

With respect to this clone: The CDR3 is cut off 3 residues early in the read; its end comes from the germline J gene. This chain connects TRBV6-2 or TRBV6-3 to TRBJ2-2; TRBD1 aligns across 9 bases. CDR3 length: 15 amino acids. CDR1 and CDR2 (germline): MNHEY, SVGEGT. CDR3 amino acids: CASSSPGTGTSPLFF. The sequenced part of the CDR3 DNA is TGTGCCAGCAGTTCACCAGGGACAGGGACTTCACCG.

With respect to this clone: With the read ending 3 residues before the CDR3 end, the germline J gene is used to fill in that end. The chain links TRBV2 to TRBJ2-3; 7 nucleotides agree with TRBD2. Per germline, CDR1 SNHLY and CDR2 FYNNEI. The CDR3 spans 12 residues. The CDR3 protein is CASGGDSGTQYF. CDR3 DNA (partial): TGTGCCAGCGGGGGGGATAGCGGGACG.

The CDR3 loop is CSGMDRGTEAFF. Partial CDR3 DNA: TGCAGCGGGATGGACAGGGGGACTGAA. This rearrangement joins TRBV29-1 to TRBJ1-1, with 10 nucleotides matching TRBD1. The read is 3 residues too short to cover the CDR3 end, so that end is filled in from the germline J gene. Per the germline V gene, CDR1 is SQVTM and CDR2 is ANQGSEA. J gave up 5 bases and V 7 bases, and 4 bases lay outside the gene matches. The CDR3 extends over 12 amino acids.

To note about this clone: The missing CDR3 end, 3 residues past where the read stops, is filled in from the germline J gene. V gene TRBV10-2 combines with J gene TRBJ2-7; possible D gene TRBD1, 7 bases. With 6 bases removed from V and 2 bases from J, the gap between germline ends came to 17 bases. The germline CDR1 and CDR2 sequences are WSHSY and SAAADI. The CDR3 has 15 residues. CDR3 region: CASRLGQEGPYEQYF. The sequenced CDR3 bases are TGCGCCAGCAGACTTGGACAGGAGGGGCCCTACGAG.

A word on this clone: The read is 3 residues too short to cover the CDR3 end, so that end is filled in from the germline J gene. J is TRBJ2-7 and V is TRBV5-1; no firm D call. Trimming removed 0 bases from V and 0 bases from J, with 10 bases in between. Germline CDR1 and CDR2: SGHRS and YFSETQ. This CDR3 is 15 amino acids long. CDR3 in amino acids: CASSLGNSYSYEQYF. The sequenced part of the CDR3 DNA is TGCGCCAGCAGCTTGGGGAACAGTTACTCCTACGAG.

The CDR3 region is CASSFGTGGTGELFF. CDR3 bases read: TGTGCCAGCAGCTTCGGGACAGGGGGTACCGGGGAG. This chain connects TRBV7-6 to TRBJ2-2; TRBD1 matches at 11 bases. The read comes to an end 3 residues before the CDR3 does, leaving the germline J gene to fill in the end. The CDR3 runs to 15 residues. V lost 3 bases and J lost 5; bases outside the gene matches: 2. Per the germline V gene, CDR1 is SGHVS and CDR2 is FNYEAQ.

Remarks on this clone: Read coverage stops 3 residues before the CDR3 terminus; the germline J gene supplies the remainder. V and J are TRBV19 and TRBJ1-6; TRBD1 might be the D (6 bases). CDR1 and CDR2 (germline): LNHDA, SQIVND (reference sequence). Deletions cut 6 bases from V and 8 bases from J, with 11 bases between. This CDR3 has 13 residues. CDR3 sequence reads: CASSPRGDSPLHF. The sequenced CDR3 bases are TGTGCCAGTAGCCCCAGGGGAGATTCACCC.

As concerns this clone: With the read ending 3 residues before the CDR3 end, the germline J gene is used to fill in that end. This sequence joins TRBV7-2 and TRBJ2-3, with 7 bases aligning to TRBD2. The CDR3 sequence is 14 residues long. The V gene's germline CDR1 is SGHTA and CDR2 FQGNSA. The chain's CDR3 is CASSSTGMRETQYF. The DNA read from the CDR3 is TGTGCCAGCAGCTCAACGGGAATGCGGGAGACG.

In regard to this clone: The read finishes 3 residues shy of the CDR3 end, and the germline J gene is used to complete it. This chain joins TRBV7-6 and TRBJ2-3; D is unresolved. The CDR3 is made up of 17 amino acids. Germline lookup yields CDR1 SGHVS and CDR2 FNYEAQ. CDR3 DNA (partial): TGTGCCAGCAGCTTAGCGCTTAGAGGAAATAGCAATCAGCCG. This encodes CASSLALRGNSNQP. The full CDR3 protein is CASSLALRGNSNQPQYF.

Points on this clone: Coverage ceases 3 residues before the CDR3 finishes, and the germline J gene fills in the end. The chain links TRBV14 to TRBJ1-1; D might be TRBD1 (5 bases). V shed 3 bases and J shed 4 bases, with 12 bases lying between them. CDR1 and CDR2 from the germline V gene are SGHDN and FVKESK. The CDR3 runs 14 residues. The CDR3 DNA, read in part, is TGTGCCAGCAGCCACCTGGGACTAGGCACTGAA. It codes for CASSHLGLGTE. The whole CDR3 reads CASSHLGLGTEAFF.

To note about this clone: The sequence runs out 3 residues before the end of the CDR3; the remainder is reconstructed from the germline J gene. The chain couples TRBV2 to TRBJ2-5; 13 positions match TRBD2. Germline-derived CDR1 and CDR2 are SNHLY and FYNNEI. Trimming cost V 7 bases and J 5 bases; bases outside gene matches: 13. This CDR3 is built from 17 residues. The CDR3 spells CASTPLAGGPFRETQYF. The sequenced part of the CDR3 DNA is TGTGCCAGCACCCCACTAGCGGGGGGGCCTTTTCGGGAGACC. Full variable domain (missing parts from reference TRBV2 and TRBJ2-5): EPEVTQTPSHQVTQMGQEVILRCVPISNHLYFYWYRQILGQKVEFLVSFYNNEISEKSEIFDDQFSVERPDGSNFTLKIRSTKLEDSAMYFCASTPLAGGPFRETQYFGPGTRLLVL.

With regard to this clone: A read error may account for a junction end that differs from germline. The read ends 3 residues shy of where the CDR3 ends; the end is completed using the germline J gene. This chain joins TRBV7-9 and TRBJ2-5, with TRBD1 identical over 7 bases. The CDR3 contains 14 residues. CDR1 is SEHNR and CDR2 is FQNEAQ in the germline V gene (reference sequence). CDR3 DNA (partial): TGTTCCAGCAGCTTAGTACAGGGGCTGGAGACC. It translates to CSSSLVQGLET. In full, the CDR3 reads CSSSLVQGLETQYF. Filled out from reference TRBV7-9 and TRBJ2-5, the complete variable domain reads DTGVSQNPRHKITKRGQNVTFRCDPISEHNRLYWYRQTLGQGPEFLTYFQNEAQLEKSRLLSDRFSAERPKGSFSTLEIQRTEQGDSAMYLCSSSLVQGLETQYFGPGTRLLVL.

As for this clone: Sequencing ends 3 residues short of the CDR3 end; the germline J gene provides the rest. The gene calls are TRBV27 and TRBJ2-7, with TRBD2 as a possible D gene (6 bases). CDR1 is MNHEY, CDR2 SMNVEV, per germline (reference sequence). This CDR3 contains 13 residues. Between the trimmed V and J ends, which lost 3 bases and 0 bases, there was a span of 6 bases. The CDR3: CASSLGGSYEQYF. The sequenced CDR3 bases are TGTGCCAGCAGTTTGGGGGGCTCCTACGAG.

On this clone itself: The CDR3 end is not reached by the read, which stops 3 residues before it; the germline J gene fills it in. The J gene is TRBJ2-3, the V gene TRBV28; D gene unclear. Germline assignment: CDR1 MDHEN and CDR2 SYDVKM. This CDR3 contains 10 residues. The sequenced CDR3 bases are TGTGCCAGCAGAGAACAAGCG. This encodes CASREQA. The CDR3 in its entirety is CASREQAQYF.

For this clone: The read comes to an end 3 residues before the CDR3 does, leaving the germline J gene to fill in the end. The chain carries TRBV9 and TRBJ2-1; 13 nucleotides match TRBD2. CDR3 length: 14 residues. Germline V lookup: CDR1 SGDLS, CDR2 YYNGEE. Trimming at V came to 5 bases and at J to 9 bases, leaving 5 bases not matched to a gene. The CDR3 loop reads CASSTSGGATEQFF. CDR3 bases read: TGTGCCAGCAGTACTAGCGGGGGGGCAACTGAG.

By frequency, this clone is medium-sized. Germline and junction disagree at one end, which may indicate a read error. Coverage ceases 3 residues before the CDR3 finishes, and the germline J gene fills in the end. The chain has TRBV7-3 and TRBJ2-2; 8 nucleotides agree with TRBD1. The CDR3 is 14 amino acids. The germline V gene encodes CDR1 SGHTA and CDR2 FQGTGA. Incomplete CDR3 DNA: TGTGCCGGCAGGGACAGGATAAACACCGGGGAG. Its translation: CAGRDRINTGE. The complete CDR3 reads CAGRDRINTGELFF.

In the case of this clone: The CDR3 end is not reached by the read, which stops 3 residues before it; the germline J gene fills it in. The chain uses TRBV9 and TRBJ1-1; D unresolved. Trimming removed 2 bases from V and 1 base from J, with 6 bases in between. Germline-derived CDR1 and CDR2 are SGDLS and YYNGEE. There are 13 residues in the CDR3. CDR3 DNA (partial): TGTGCCAGCAGCGTGTCCTCGAACACTGAA. It encodes CASSVSSNTE. The entire CDR3 reads CASSVSSNTEAFF.

To note about this clone: From the germline J gene comes the end of the CDR3, since the read stops 3 residues before it. V gene TRBV6-2 or TRBV6-3 combines with J gene TRBJ1-1; perhaps TRBD1 as D (5 bases). CDR1 is MNHEY and CDR2 is SVGEGT in the germline V gene. Between the trimmed V and J ends, which lost 6 bases and 1 base, there was a span of 12 bases. The CDR3 runs to 14 residues. CDR3 residues: CASRKTAPNTEAFF. The sequenced CDR3 bases are TGTGCCAGCAGAAAGACAGCCCCGAACACTGAA.